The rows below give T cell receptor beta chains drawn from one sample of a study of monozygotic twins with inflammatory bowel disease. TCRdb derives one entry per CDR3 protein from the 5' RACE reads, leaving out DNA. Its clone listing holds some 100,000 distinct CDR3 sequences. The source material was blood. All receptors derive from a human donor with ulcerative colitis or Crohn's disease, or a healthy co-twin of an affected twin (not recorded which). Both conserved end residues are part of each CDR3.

CDR3 protein: CASSYRLDQPQHF
CDR3 length: 13
J gene: TRBJ1-5
V gene: TRBV6-5

CDR3 protein: CASSLDRGAIYNEQFF
CDR3 length: 16
J gene: TRBJ2-1
V gene: TRBV5-1

CDR3 protein: CASSQVGRSDEQFF
CDR3 length: 14
J gene: TRBJ2-1
V gene: TRBV4-2

CDR3 protein: CASSYGDPATNEKLFF
CDR3 length: 16
J gene: TRBJ1-4
V gene: TRBV6-5

CDR3 protein: CSAYKDRAGNTIYF
CDR3 length: 14
J gene: TRBJ1-3
V gene: TRBV20-1

CDR3 protein: CARRTGRDTDTQYF
CDR3 length: 14
J gene: TRBJ2-3
V gene: TRBV2

CDR3 protein: CASSYSGQGTYSNQPQHF
CDR3 length: 18
J gene: TRBJ1-5
V gene: TRBV6-2/TRBV6-3

CDR3 protein: CASSGVSGTDYNEQFF
CDR3 length: 16
J gene: TRBJ2-1
V gene: TRBV6-5

CDR3 protein: CASSLELSYEQYF
CDR3 length: 13
J gene: TRBJ2-7
V gene: TRBV5-4

CDR3 protein: CASSGASGDSSYNEQFF
CDR3 length: 17
J gene: TRBJ2-1
V gene: TRBV7-9

CDR3 protein: CASSPTWKEDTQYF
CDR3 length: 14
J gene: TRBJ2-3
V gene: TRBV5-1

CDR3 protein: CASSRVEGAGELFF
CDR3 length: 14
J gene: TRBJ2-2
V gene: TRBV3-1

CDR3 protein: CASSVDSGGLADTQYF
CDR3 length: 16
J gene: TRBJ2-3
V gene: TRBV9

CDR3 protein: CASSQGQGTDTQYF
CDR3 length: 14
J gene: TRBJ2-3
V gene: TRBV12-3/TRBV12-4

CDR3 protein: CASSRTGNQPQHF
CDR3 length: 13
J gene: TRBJ1-5
V gene: TRBV23-1

CDR3 protein: CASSYGDEQYF
CDR3 length: 11
J gene: TRBJ2-7
V gene: TRBV6-5

CDR3 protein: CASSSPWRVYNEQFF
CDR3 length: 15
J gene: TRBJ2-1
V gene: TRBV5-1

CDR3 protein: CSARVGEAGGGHSYNEQFF
CDR3 length: 19
J gene: TRBJ2-1
V gene: TRBV20-1

CDR3 protein: CASSRTVEQYF
CDR3 length: 11
J gene: TRBJ2-7
V gene: TRBV12-3/TRBV12-4

CDR3 protein: CASSSWTASSYNEQFF
CDR3 length: 16
J gene: TRBJ2-1
V gene: TRBV5-1

CDR3 protein: CASSKEGTPGHNEQFF
CDR3 length: 16
J gene: TRBJ2-1
V gene: TRBV21-1

CDR3 protein: CASSLDYVNTEAFF
CDR3 length: 14
J gene: TRBJ1-1
V gene: TRBV11-2

CDR3 protein: CASSIPDRGREQFF
CDR3 length: 14
J gene: TRBJ2-1
V gene: TRBV19

CDR3 protein: CASSLDRVEDGGTEAFF
CDR3 length: 17
J gene: TRBJ1-1
V gene: TRBV5-1

CDR3 protein: CATGAGGSYNEQFF
CDR3 length: 14
J gene: TRBJ2-1
V gene: TRBV10-3

CDR3 protein: CASSLSGTSGNEQFF
CDR3 length: 15
J gene: TRBJ2-1
V gene: TRBV9

CDR3 protein: CSARRTYPSGRFGGELFF
CDR3 length: 18
J gene: TRBJ2-2
V gene: TRBV20-1

CDR3 protein: CASSMRQVYGYTF
CDR3 length: 13
J gene: TRBJ1-2
V gene: TRBV19

CDR3 protein: CASSEGMGQGDTEAFF
CDR3 length: 16
J gene: TRBJ1-1
V gene: TRBV6-1

CDR3 protein: CASSLSGGGYNEQFF
CDR3 length: 15
J gene: TRBJ2-1
V gene: TRBV5-1

CDR3 protein: CASSSRVGDTQYF
CDR3 length: 13
J gene: TRBJ2-3
V gene: TRBV5-6

CDR3 protein: CASNPGQFVYEQYF
CDR3 length: 14
J gene: TRBJ2-7
V gene: TRBV6-1

CDR3 protein: CASSRFTGDTEAFF
CDR3 length: 14
J gene: TRBJ1-1
V gene: TRBV7-9

CDR3 protein: CASSKTGVIVSGANVLTF
CDR3 length: 18
J gene: TRBJ2-6
V gene: TRBV19

CDR3 protein: CASSLASGSYNTGELFF
CDR3 length: 17
J gene: TRBJ2-2
V gene: TRBV7-2

CDR3 protein: CSADTGPRTNYGYTF
CDR3 length: 15
J gene: TRBJ1-2
V gene: TRBV20-1

CDR3 protein: CASSEVGGGSTDAQYF
CDR3 length: 16
J gene: TRBJ2-3
V gene: TRBV9

CDR3 protein: CASSLWTGQGDTGELFF
CDR3 length: 17
J gene: TRBJ2-2
V gene: TRBV7-9

CDR3 protein: CASSLGQLDGYTF
CDR3 length: 13
J gene: TRBJ1-2
V gene: TRBV7-6

CDR3 protein: CSARTGGLYEQYF
CDR3 length: 13
J gene: TRBJ2-7
V gene: TRBV20-1

CDR3 protein: CASSLVRGAAYGYTF
CDR3 length: 15
J gene: TRBJ1-2
V gene: TRBV5-1

CDR3 protein: CASSLGRLPFYEQYF
CDR3 length: 15
J gene: TRBJ2-7
V gene: TRBV7-2

CDR3 protein: CASSSGTGLKETQYF
CDR3 length: 15
J gene: TRBJ2-5
V gene: TRBV7-2